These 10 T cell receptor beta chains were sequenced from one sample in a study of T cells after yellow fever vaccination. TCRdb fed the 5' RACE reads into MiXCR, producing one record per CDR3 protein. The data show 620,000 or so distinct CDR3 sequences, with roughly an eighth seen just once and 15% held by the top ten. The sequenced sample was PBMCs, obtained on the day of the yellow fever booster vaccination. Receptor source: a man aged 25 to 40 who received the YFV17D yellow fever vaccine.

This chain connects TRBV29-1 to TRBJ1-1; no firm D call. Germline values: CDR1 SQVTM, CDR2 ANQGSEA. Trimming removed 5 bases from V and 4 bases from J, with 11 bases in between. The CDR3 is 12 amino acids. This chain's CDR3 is CSVREGGTEAFF. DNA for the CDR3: TGCAGCGTTAGGGAGGGTGGCACTGAAGCTTTCTTT.

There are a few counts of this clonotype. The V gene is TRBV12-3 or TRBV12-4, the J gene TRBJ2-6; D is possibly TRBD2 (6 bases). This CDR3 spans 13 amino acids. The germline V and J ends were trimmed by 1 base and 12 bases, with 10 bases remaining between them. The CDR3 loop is CASSLGAGGVLTF. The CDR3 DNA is TGTGCCAGCAGTTTAGGGGCCGGGGGCGTCCTGACTTTC.

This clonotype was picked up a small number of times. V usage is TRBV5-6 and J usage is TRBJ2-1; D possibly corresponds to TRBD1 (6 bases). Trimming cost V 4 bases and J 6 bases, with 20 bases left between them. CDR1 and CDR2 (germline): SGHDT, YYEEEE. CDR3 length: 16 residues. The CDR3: CASSLPGGGPSNEQFF. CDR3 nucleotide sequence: TGTGCCAGCAGCCTCCCTGGGGGCGGTCCCTCCAATGAGCAGTTCTTC.

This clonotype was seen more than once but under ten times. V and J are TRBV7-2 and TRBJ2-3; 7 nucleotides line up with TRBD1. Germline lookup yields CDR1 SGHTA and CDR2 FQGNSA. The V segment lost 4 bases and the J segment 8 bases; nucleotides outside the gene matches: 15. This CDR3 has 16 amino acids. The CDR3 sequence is CASSSATAIHRGTQYF. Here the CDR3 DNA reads TGTGCCAGCAGCTCAGCGACAGCTATCCACAGGGGTACGCAGTATTTT.

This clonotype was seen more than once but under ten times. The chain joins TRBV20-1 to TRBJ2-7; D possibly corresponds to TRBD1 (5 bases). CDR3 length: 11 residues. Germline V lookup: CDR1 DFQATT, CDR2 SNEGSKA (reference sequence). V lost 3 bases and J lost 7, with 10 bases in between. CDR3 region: CSASRGREQYF. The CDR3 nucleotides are TGCAGTGCTAGTAGGGGAAGGGAGCAGTACTTC.

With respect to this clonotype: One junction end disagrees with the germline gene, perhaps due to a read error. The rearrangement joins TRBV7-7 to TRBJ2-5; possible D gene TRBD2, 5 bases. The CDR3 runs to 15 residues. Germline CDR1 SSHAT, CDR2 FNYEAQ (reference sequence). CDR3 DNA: TGTGCTAGCAGCCCACGGGCGGGCGCGAAAGAGACCCAGTACTTC. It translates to CASSPRAGAKETQYF.

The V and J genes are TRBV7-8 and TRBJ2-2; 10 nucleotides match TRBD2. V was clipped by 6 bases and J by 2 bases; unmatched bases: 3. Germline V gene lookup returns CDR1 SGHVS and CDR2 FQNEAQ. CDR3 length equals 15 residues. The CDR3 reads CASSGLAVNTGELFF. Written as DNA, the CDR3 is TGTGCCAGCAGTGGACTAGCGGTAAACACCGGGGAGCTGTTTTTT.

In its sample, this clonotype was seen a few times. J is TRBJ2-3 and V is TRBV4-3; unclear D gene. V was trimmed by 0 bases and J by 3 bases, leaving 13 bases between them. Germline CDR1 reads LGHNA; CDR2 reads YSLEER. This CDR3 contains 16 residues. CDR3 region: CASSQEGFARTDTQYF. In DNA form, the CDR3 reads TGCGCCAGCAGCCAAGAGGGGTTTGCTAGGACAGATACGCAGTATTTT.

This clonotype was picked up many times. In DNA form, the CDR3 reads TGTGCCAGCAGCCAATCTACTGGCGCTCAGTTCTTC. Translating gives CASSQSTGAQFF. V gene TRBV14 combines with J gene TRBJ2-1; the D is unclear. CDR1 is SGHDN and CDR2 is FVKESK in the germline V gene. Trimming pared 2 bases from V and 13 bases from J, leaving 12 bases between. The CDR3 consists of 12 residues. Drawing the rest from reference TRBV14 and TRBJ2-1, the complete variable domain is EAGVTQFPSHSVIEKGQTVTLRCDPISGHDNLYWYRRVMGKEIKFLLHFVKESKQDESGMPNNRFLAERTGGTYSTLKVQPAELEDSGVYFCASSQSTGAQFFGPGTRLTVL.

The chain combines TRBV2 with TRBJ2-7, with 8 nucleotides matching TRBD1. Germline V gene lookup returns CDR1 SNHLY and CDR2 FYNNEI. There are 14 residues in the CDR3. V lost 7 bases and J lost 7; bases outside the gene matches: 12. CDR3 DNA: TGTGCCAGCACCGAAGGGCAGGGGGCCGGTGAGCAGTACTTC. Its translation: CASTEGQGAGEQYF.